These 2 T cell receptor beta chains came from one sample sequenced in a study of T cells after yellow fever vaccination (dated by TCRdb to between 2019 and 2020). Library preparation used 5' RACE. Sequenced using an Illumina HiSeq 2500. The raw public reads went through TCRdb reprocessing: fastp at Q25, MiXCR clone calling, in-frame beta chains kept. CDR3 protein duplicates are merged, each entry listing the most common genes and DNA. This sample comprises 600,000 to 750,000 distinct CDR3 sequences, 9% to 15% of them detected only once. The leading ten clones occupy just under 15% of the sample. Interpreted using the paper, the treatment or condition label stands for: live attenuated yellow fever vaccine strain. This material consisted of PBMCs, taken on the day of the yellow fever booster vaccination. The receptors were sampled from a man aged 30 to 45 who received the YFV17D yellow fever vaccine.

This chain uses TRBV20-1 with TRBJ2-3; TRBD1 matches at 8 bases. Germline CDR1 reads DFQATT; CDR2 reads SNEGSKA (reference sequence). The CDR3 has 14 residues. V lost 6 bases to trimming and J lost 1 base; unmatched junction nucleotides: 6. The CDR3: CSAQGAPGTDTQYF. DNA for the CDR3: TGCAGTGCCCAGGGGGCTCCGGGCACAGATACGCAGTATTTT.

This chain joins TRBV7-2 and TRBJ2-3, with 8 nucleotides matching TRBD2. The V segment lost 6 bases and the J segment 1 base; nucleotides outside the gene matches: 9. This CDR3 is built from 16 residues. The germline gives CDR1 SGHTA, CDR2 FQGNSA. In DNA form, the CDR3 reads TGTGCCAGCAGACTTCTAGCGGGCGGGGGCACAGATACGCAGTATTTT. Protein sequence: CASRLLAGGGTDTQYF.